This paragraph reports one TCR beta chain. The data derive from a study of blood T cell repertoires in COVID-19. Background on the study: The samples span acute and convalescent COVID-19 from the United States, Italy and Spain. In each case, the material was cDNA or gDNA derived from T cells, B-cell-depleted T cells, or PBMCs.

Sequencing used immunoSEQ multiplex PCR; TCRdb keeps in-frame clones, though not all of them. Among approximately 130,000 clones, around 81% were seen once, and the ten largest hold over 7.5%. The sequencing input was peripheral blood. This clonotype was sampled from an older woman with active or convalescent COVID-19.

The CDR3 protein is CASSLGDRQYGYTF. The CDR3 nucleotides read TGTGCCAGCAGCTTGGGGGACAGGCAATATGGCTACACCTTC. The rearrangement links TRBV7-8 to TRBJ1-2; TRBD1 agrees at 8 bases. This CDR3 has 14 residues. Germline loops: CDR1 SGHVS, CDR2 FQNEAQ. Trimming cost V 3 bases and J 5 bases; bases outside gene matches: 5.